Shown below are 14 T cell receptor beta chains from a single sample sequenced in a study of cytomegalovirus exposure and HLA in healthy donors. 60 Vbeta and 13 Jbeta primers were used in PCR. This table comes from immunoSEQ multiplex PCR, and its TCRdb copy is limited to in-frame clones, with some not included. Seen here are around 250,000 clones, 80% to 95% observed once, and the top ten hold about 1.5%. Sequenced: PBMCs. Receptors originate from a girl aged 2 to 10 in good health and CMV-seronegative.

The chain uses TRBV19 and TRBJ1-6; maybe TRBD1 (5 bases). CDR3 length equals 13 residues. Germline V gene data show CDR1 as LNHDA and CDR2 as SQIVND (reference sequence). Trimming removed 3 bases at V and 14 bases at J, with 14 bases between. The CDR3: CASSIGSGGSLHF. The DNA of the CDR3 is TGTGCCAGTAGTATCGGGAGCGGGGGATCCCTCCACTTT.

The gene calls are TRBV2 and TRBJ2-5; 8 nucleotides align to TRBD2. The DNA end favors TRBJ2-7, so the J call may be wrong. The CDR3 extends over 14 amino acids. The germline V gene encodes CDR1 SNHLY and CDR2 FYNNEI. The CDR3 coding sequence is TGTGCCAGCAGGGCTGCGGGGGGCACTTACGAGCAGTACTTC. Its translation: CASRAAGGTYEQYF.

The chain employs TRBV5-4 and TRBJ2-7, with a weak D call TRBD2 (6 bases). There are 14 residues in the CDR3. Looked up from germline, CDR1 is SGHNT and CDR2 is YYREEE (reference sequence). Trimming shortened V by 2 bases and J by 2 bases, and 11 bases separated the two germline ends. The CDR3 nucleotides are TGTGCCAGCAGCTTTGGGGCGGGACCCTACGAGCAGTACTTC. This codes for CASSFGAGPYEQYF.

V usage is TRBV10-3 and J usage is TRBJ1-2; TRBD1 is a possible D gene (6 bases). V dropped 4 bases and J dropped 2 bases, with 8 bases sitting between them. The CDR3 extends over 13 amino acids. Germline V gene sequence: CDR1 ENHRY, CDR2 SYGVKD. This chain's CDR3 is CAISAGVNYGYTF. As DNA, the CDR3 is TGTGCCATCAGTGCAGGGGTCAACTATGGCTACACCTTC.

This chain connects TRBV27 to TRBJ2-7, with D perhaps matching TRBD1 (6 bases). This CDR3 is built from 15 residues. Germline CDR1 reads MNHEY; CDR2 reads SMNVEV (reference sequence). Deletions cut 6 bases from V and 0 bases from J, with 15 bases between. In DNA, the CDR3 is TGTGCCAGCAGGCCGCGGATAGGGGGCTCCTACGAGCAGTACTTC. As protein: CASRPRIGGSYEQYF.

The CDR3 loop reads CASSTTGYGYTF. CDR3 coding DNA: TGTGCCAGCAGTACTACAGGCTATGGCTACACCTTC. V gene TRBV6-1 combines with J gene TRBJ1-2, with D perhaps TRBD1 (5 bases). From germline, CDR1 is MNHNS and CDR2 SASEGT. The CDR3 length is 12 residues. Trimming took off 5 bases at V and 4 bases at J, with 8 bases between the two ends.

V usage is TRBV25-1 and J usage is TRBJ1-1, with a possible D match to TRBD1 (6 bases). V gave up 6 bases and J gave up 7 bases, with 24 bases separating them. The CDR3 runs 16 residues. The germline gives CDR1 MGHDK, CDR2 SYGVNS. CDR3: CASRPPNLGQSGEAFF. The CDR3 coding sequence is TGTGCCAGCAGACCACCAAATTTGGGACAATCGGGTGAAGCTTTCTTT.

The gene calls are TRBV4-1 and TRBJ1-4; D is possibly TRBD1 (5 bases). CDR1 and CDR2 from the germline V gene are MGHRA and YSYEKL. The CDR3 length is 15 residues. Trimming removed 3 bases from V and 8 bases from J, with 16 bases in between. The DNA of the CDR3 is TGCGCCAGCAGCCACCCCGGGACGGGGGGAGAAAAACTGTTTTTT. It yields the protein CASSHPGTGGEKLFF.

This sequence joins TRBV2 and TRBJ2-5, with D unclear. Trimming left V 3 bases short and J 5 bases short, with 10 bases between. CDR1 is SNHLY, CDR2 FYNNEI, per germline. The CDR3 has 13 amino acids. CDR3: CASSDVWAETQYF. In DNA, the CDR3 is TGTGCCAGCAGTGATGTGTGGGCGGAGACCCAGTACTTC.

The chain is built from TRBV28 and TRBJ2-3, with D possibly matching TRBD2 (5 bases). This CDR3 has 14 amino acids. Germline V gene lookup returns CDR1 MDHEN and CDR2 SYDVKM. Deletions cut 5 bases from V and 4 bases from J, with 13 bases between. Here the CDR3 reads CASSARNGADTQYF. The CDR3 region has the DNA TGTGCCAGCAGTGCTAGAAACGGGGCAGATACGCAGTATTTT.

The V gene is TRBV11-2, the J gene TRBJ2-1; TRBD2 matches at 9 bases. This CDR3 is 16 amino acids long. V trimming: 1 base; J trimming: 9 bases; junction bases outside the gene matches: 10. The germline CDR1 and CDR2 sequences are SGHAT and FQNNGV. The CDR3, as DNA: TGTGCCAGCAGCTTAGTGATCGGCGCGGGGGGGTCTGAGCAGTTCTTC. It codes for CASSLVIGAGGSEQFF.

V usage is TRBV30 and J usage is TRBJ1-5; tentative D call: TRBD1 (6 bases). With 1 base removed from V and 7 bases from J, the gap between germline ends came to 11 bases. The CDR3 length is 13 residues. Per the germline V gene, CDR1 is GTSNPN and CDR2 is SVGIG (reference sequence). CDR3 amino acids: CAWSAGGRQPQHF. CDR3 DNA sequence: TGTGCCTGGAGTGCGGGGGGCCGGCAGCCCCAGCATTTT.

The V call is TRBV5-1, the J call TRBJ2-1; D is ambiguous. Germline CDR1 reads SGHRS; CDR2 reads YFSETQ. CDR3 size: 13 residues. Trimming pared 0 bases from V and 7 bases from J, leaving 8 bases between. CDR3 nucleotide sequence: TGCGCCAGCAGCTTGGCGCAGATAAATGAGCAGTTCTTC. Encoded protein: CASSLAQINEQFF.

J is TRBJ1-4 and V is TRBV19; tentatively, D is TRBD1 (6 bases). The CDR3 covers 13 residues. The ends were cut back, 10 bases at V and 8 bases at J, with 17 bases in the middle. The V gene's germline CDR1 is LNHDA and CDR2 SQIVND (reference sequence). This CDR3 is CATSDRPREKLFF. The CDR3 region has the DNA TGTGCCACCTCGGACAGACCCCGCGAAAAACTGTTTTTT.